The sequence of this T cell receptor beta chain was determined in a study of blood T cell repertoires in COVID-19. As processed by the authors: Reference gene primers were amplified, and this amplification served to estimate nucleated cell counts. The data were produced by immunoSEQ multiplex PCR, yet TCRdb's version contains in-frame clones alone and is incomplete. V, J and clone size are taken as reported in that table, and D and trimming were inferred from the DNA itself. Of tens of thousands of clones in the sample, 88% are singletons; the top ten hold about 8.5%. The sample taken for sequencing was peripheral blood. This receptor was obtained from a man aged 55-75 years with active COVID-19.

The CDR3 is CASSSGLGNTIYF. The CDR3 nucleotides read TGTGCCAGCAGTTCGGGGTTGGGAAACACCATATATTTT. J is TRBJ1-3 and V is TRBV12-3 or TRBV12-4; D remains unclear. V gave up 4 bases and J gave up 4 bases, with 8 bases separating them. The length of the CDR3 is 13 residues.